Below are 23 T cell receptor beta chains sequenced from a single sample in a study of neurological immune-mediated disorders. One entry per CDR3 protein, called by TCRdb with MiXCR from the 5' RACE reads. The sample lists approximately 25,000 distinct CDR3 sequences, roughly 21% occurring once. Sequenced input: PBMCs. The receptors shown here come from a woman aged 60-70 years in good health.

This clonotype was picked up many times. The chain links TRBV5-6 to TRBJ1-1; D is undetermined. The germline gives CDR1 SGHDT, CDR2 YYEEEE. The germline V and J ends were trimmed by 4 bases and 0 bases, with 10 bases remaining between them. The CDR3 covers 14 residues. The CDR3 DNA reads TGTGCCAGCAGCAAAAGTTGGATGAACACTGAAGCTTTCTTT. This translates into CASSKSWMNTEAFF.

The chain uses TRBV6-5 and TRBJ2-7; D is perhaps TRBD1 or TRBD2 (6 bases each). The CDR3 has 11 amino acids. The germline V and J ends were trimmed by 9 bases and 6 bases, with 12 bases remaining between them. Germline V gives CDR1 MNHEY, CDR2 SVGAGI. Written as DNA, the CDR3 is TGTGCCAGTGAGGGGGGCAGCGAGCAGTACTTC. Translated, it gives CASEGGSEQYF.

This clonotype was detected many times. CDR3 loop: CASSDTRVRQETQYF. CDR3 sequence (DNA): TGTGCCAGCAGTGACACCCGGGTCCGGCAAGAGACCCAGTACTTC. The chain joins TRBV25-1 to TRBJ2-5; D is undetermined. Germline loops: CDR1 MGHDK, CDR2 SYGVNS. The V and J ends lost 3 bases and 2 bases respectively, with 13 bases between them. The length of the CDR3 is 15 residues. Full variable domain (rest looked up from reference TRBV25-1 and TRBJ2-5): EADIYQTPRYLVIGTGKKITLECSQTMGHDKMYWYQQDPGMELHLIHYSYGVNSTEKGDLSSESTVSRIRTEHFPLTLESARPSHTSQYLCASSDTRVRQETQYFGPGTRLLVL.

This clonotype was observed many times. This chain joins TRBV7-2 and TRBJ2-1; 13 bases match TRBD2. Trimming at V came to 5 bases and at J to 7 bases, leaving 11 bases not matched to a gene. The CDR3 runs to 17 residues. Germline CDR1 SGHTA, CDR2 FQGNSA. This CDR3 reads CASSIWTSGSTGNEQFF. CDR3 in DNA: TGTGCCAGCAGCATCTGGACTAGCGGGAGTACCGGGAATGAGCAGTTCTTC.

This clonotype was found a few times. The V gene is TRBV30, the J gene TRBJ2-7, with D hard to call. V shed 0 bases and J shed 5 bases, with 5 bases lying between them. The CDR3 runs to 11 residues. CDR1 and CDR2 from the germline V gene are GTSNPN and SVGIG (reference sequence). The CDR3 loop reads CAWSVRNEQYF. CDR3 sequence (DNA): TGTGCCTGGAGTGTACGGAACGAGCAGTACTTC.

This clonotype is medium-sized within its sample. The chain joins TRBV4-1 to TRBJ2-2, with 9 bases matching TRBD1. Looked up from germline, CDR1 is MGHRA and CDR2 is YSYEKL. The J segment lost 3 bases and the V segment lost 4 bases, leaving 6 bases of the junction unmatched. The CDR3 extends over 16 amino acids. The CDR3 loop reads CASSRGQGSYTGELFF. The CDR3 DNA follows: TGCGCCAGCAGCCGGGGACAGGGCTCCTACACCGGGGAGCTGTTTTTT.

This clonotype occurred many times. The V and J genes are TRBV3-1 and TRBJ1-5; tentative D call: TRBD1 (5 bases). Per germline, CDR1 LGHDT and CDR2 YNNKEL (reference sequence). The CDR3 is 14 amino acids. The V end lost 3 bases, the J end lost 2 bases, and 8 bases lay between the germline ends. The CDR3: CASSQWGGNQPQHF. The CDR3 DNA sequence: TGTGCCAGCAGCCAGTGGGGCGGCAATCAGCCCCAGCATTTT.

This chain connects TRBV20-1 to TRBJ1-1; D uncertain. CDR1 and CDR2 (germline): DFQATT, SNEGSKA (reference sequence). The V end lost 3 bases, the J end lost 4 bases, and 12 bases lay between the germline ends. The CDR3 consists of 13 residues. CDR3 loop: CSASRDRTTEAFF. The CDR3 DNA reads TGCAGTGCTAGTAGAGACCGCACCACTGAAGCTTTCTTT.

The genes are TRBV28 and TRBJ1-5, with unresolved D. The CDR3 is 12 amino acids. CDR1 and CDR2 (germline): MDHEN, SYDVKM. Trimming left V 2 bases short and J 6 bases short, with 5 bases between. Here the CDR3 DNA reads TGTGCCAGCAGTTTAGGTGGTCAGCCCCAGCATTTT. Translating it yields CASSLGGQPQHF.

This clonotype was seen at least ten times. The chain combines TRBV6-2 or TRBV6-3 with TRBJ2-7; tentative D call: TRBD1 (5 bases). V lost 5 bases to trimming and J lost 6 bases, with 11 bases between them. The CDR3 contains 12 residues. Per the germline V gene, CDR1 is MNHEY and CDR2 is SVGEGT. CDR3: CASSRPRGEQYF. Written as DNA, the CDR3 is TGTGCCAGCAGTCGCCCTAGGGGCGAGCAGTACTTC.

There are many counts of this clonotype. This rearrangement joins TRBV7-2 to TRBJ1-3; D is unclear. Germline values: CDR1 SGHTA, CDR2 FQGNSA. The length of the CDR3 is 15 residues. V was pared by 2 bases and J by 0 bases, with 8 bases between. The CDR3 here is CASSLTPISGNTIYF. The CDR3 DNA follows: TGTGCCAGCAGCTTAACCCCGATCTCTGGAAACACCATATATTTT.

Ten or more counts support this clonotype. The chain carries TRBV5-5 and TRBJ1-1; D gene uncertain. Germline-derived CDR1 and CDR2 are SGHKS and YYEKEE (reference sequence). CDR3 length equals 13 residues. Trimming took 1 base from V and 4 from J, leaving 8 bases between them. CDR3 amino acids: CASSLWGPTEAFF. CDR3 in DNA: TGTGCCAGCAGCTTGTGGGGTCCCACTGAAGCTTTCTTT.

This clonotype was observed at least ten times. The chain carries TRBV6-6 and TRBJ1-2; D remains unclear. Germline loops: CDR1 MNHNY, CDR2 SVGAGI (reference sequence). The V end was cut by 5 bases, the J end by 0 bases, with 10 bases between. CDR3 length: 14 amino acids. The CDR3 DNA reads TGTGCCAGCAGTCCAGGACGGACTAACTATGGCTACACCTTC. Protein sequence: CASSPGRTNYGYTF.

This clonotype was observed at least ten times. V gene TRBV28 combines with J gene TRBJ2-7; 9 bases map to TRBD1. J was trimmed by 4 bases and V by 5 bases; bases with no gene match: 9. Germline V CDR1 and CDR2: MDHEN, SYDVKM. The CDR3 runs 15 residues. For the CDR3, the DNA is TGTGCCAGCAGTCTCATAGGACAGGGGTGGTACGAGCAGTACTTC. The encoded protein is CASSLIGQGWYEQYF.

In this sample, this clonotype turned up many times. The chain employs TRBV20-1 and TRBJ2-2, with 9 bases that match TRBD2. The V gene end was trimmed by 1 base and the J gene end by 3 bases; junction bases not matched to a gene: 3. Per germline, CDR1 DFQATT and CDR2 SNEGSKA (reference sequence). This CDR3 is 15 amino acids long. CDR3 amino acids: CSARGASGDTGELFF. DNA of the CDR3: TGCAGTGCTAGAGGGGCTAGCGGGGACACCGGGGAGCTGTTTTTT.

CDR3 bases: TGTGCCAGTAGTATCGGACTATTCACAGATACGCAGTATTTT. Its protein is CASSIGLFTDTQYF. V usage is TRBV19 and J usage is TRBJ2-3, with D tentatively TRBD2 (6 bases). V lost 3 bases, J lost 2 bases, and 9 bases lay in between. CDR1 and CDR2 (germline): LNHDA, SQIVND (reference sequence). The CDR3 has 14 residues.

Many counts were recorded for this clonotype. This chain links TRBV5-1 with TRBJ2-3; 12 bases are a match to TRBD2. V lost 4 bases and J lost 4; bases outside the gene matches: 1. Germline assignment: CDR1 SGHRS and CDR2 YFSETQ. The CDR3 consists of 14 residues. CDR3 sequence: CASSRTSGADTQYF. The CDR3 nucleotides are TGCGCCAGCAGCCGGACTAGCGGGGCAGATACGCAGTATTTT.

The rearrangement links TRBV18 to TRBJ2-7; unclear D gene. CDR3 length: 13 amino acids. CDR1 and CDR2 (germline): KGHSH, LQKENI. V lost 2 bases and J 2 bases, leaving 7 bases between the germline ends. CDR3 nucleotide sequence: TGTGCCAGCTCACCAGGGGTAACCTACGAGCAGTACTTC. Its translation is CASSPGVTYEQYF.

The chain combines TRBV27 with TRBJ2-7, with 13 bases lining up with TRBD2. The V and J ends lost 5 bases and 2 bases, in that order; junction bases with no gene match: 12. Germline loops: CDR1 MNHEY, CDR2 SMNVEV (reference sequence). The CDR3 totals 18 residues. The CDR3 DNA follows: TGTGCCAGCAGTACCGGGACTAGCGGGAAGGGGCCGACCTACGAGCAGTACTTC. This codes for CASSTGTSGKGPTYEQYF.

This clonotype was counted ten times or more. This chain joins TRBV5-1 and TRBJ2-2; 13 positions agree with TRBD2. Germline V gene data show CDR1 as SGHRS and CDR2 as YFSETQ. CDR3 length: 15 amino acids. Trimming took 4 bases from V and 6 from J; bases not matched to a gene: 3. CDR3 protein: CASSVGLAGAGELFF. The CDR3 DNA reads TGCGCCAGCAGCGTTGGACTAGCGGGAGCCGGGGAGCTGTTTTTT.

The chain carries TRBV7-3 and TRBJ2-7; 10 nucleotides match TRBD1. Germline loops: CDR1 SGHTA, CDR2 FQGTGA. V lost 5 bases to trimming and J lost 2 bases; unmatched junction nucleotides: 6. This CDR3 spans 15 amino acids. This CDR3 reads CASSVAGTGAYEQYF. The CDR3 nucleotides read TGTGCCAGCAGCGTAGCCGGGACAGGGGCCTACGAGCAGTACTTC.

This clonotype occurred many times. This sequence joins TRBV27 and TRBJ1-2; maybe TRBD1 (5 bases). The CDR3 runs to 13 residues. CDR1 is MNHEY and CDR2 is SMNVEV in the germline V gene (reference sequence). The ends were cut back, 5 bases at V and 8 bases at J, with 15 bases in the middle. The CDR3 loop is CASSPGPRGGYTF. CDR3 DNA sequence: TGTGCCAGCAGTCCTGGACCGCGGGGGGGCTACACCTTC.

This clonotype was recorded at least ten times. The chain joins TRBV5-1 to TRBJ2-3; the match to TRBD2 covers 10 bases. The CDR3 contains 18 residues. The trim removed 0 bases at V and 0 bases at J, leaving 7 bases unmatched. CDR1 and CDR2 from the germline V gene are SGHRS and YFSETQ. The chain's CDR3 is CASSLGTSGVTSTDTQYF. The CDR3, as DNA: TGCGCCAGCAGCTTGGGGACTAGCGGAGTTACTAGCACAGATACGCAGTATTTT. The variable domain in full, with the rest retrieved from reference TRBV5-1 and TRBJ2-3, is KAGVTQTPRYLIKTRGQQVTLSCSPISGHRSVSWYQQTPGQGLQFLFEYFSETQRNKGNFPGRFSGRQFSNSRSEMNVSTLELGDSALYLCASSLGTSGVTSTDTQYFGPGTRLTVL.